This T cell receptor (beta chain) was found in a study of identical twins. From the 5' RACE reads, TCRdb called clonotypes with MiXCR, one entry per CDR3 protein. The table has fewer than 350,000 distinct CDR3 sequences, 8% to 9% seen once; the top ten hold approximately 2%. CDR3 length: 12 residues. The germline V and J ends were trimmed by 0 bases and 11 bases, with 7 bases remaining between them. Germline V lookup: CDR1 LNHNV, CDR2 YYDKDF (reference sequence). This clonotype is labeled medium-sized. This same sample was also taken into another study, of yellow fever vaccine responses in identical twins. Per that paper: Convergence reportedly seemed to mark part of the twins' vaccine T cell response, with personalization marking the rest.

Sequenced material: memory (CD45RO+) T cells sorted from blood. This sequence joins TRBV15 and TRBJ1-4; D is uncertain. The origin of this receptor is a woman aged 18-29 years in good health. CDR3 sequence reads: CATSRDLGKLFF. CDR3 in DNA: TGTGCCACCAGCAGAGATCTCGGGAAACTGTTTTTT.